A single sample is the source of the 22 T cell receptor beta chains below, sequenced in a study of cytomegalovirus exposure and HLA in healthy donors. The PCR had 60 Vbeta and 13 Jbeta primers. Profiled with immunoSEQ multiplex PCR; TCRdb holds only in-frame clones, not every one. The sample records about 190,000 clones, roughly 80% being singletons. Material for sequencing was PBMCs. The receptors were gathered from a woman between 18 and 30 years old in good health and CMV-seronegative.

The V call is TRBV28, the J call TRBJ2-6; D is perhaps TRBD2 (5 bases). The CDR3 contains 16 residues. V shed 3 bases and J shed 3 bases, with 12 bases lying between them. The germline V gene encodes CDR1 MDHEN and CDR2 SYDVKM. This CDR3 is CASSFRLGSGANVLTF. CDR3 DNA sequence: TGTGCCAGCAGTTTCCGCCTGGGGAGTGGGGCCAACGTCCTGACTTTC.

The J gene is TRBJ2-2, the V gene TRBV19, with TRBD1 matching over 12 bases. The junction had 5 bases not matched to a gene; V was cut back by 6 bases and J by 6 bases. Germline-derived CDR1 and CDR2 are LNHDA and SQIVND (reference sequence). The CDR3 consists of 15 residues. CDR3 sequence: CASRRGTGGSGELFF. The CDR3 DNA reads TGTGCCAGTAGACGTGGGACAGGGGGCTCCGGGGAGCTGTTTTTT.

In its sample, this clone was seen once. This rearrangement joins TRBV18 to TRBJ1-5; no reliable D call. CDR3 length: 15 amino acids. The V gene's germline CDR1 is KGHSH and CDR2 LQKENI. Trimming stripped 3 bases from V and 9 bases from J, with 18 bases between. The CDR3 DNA follows: TGTGCCAGCTCACCTACGGATCGGCGGAAGTGGCCCCAGCATTTT. This encodes CASSPTDRRKWPQHF.

This rearrangement joins TRBV29-1 to TRBJ2-5; the D gene is possibly TRBD1 (5 bases). The V gene lost 6 bases and the J gene lost 1 base, with 9 bases spanning the gap. This CDR3 has 12 amino acids. The V gene's germline CDR1 is SQVTM and CDR2 ANQGSEA. The CDR3: CSVSQGQETQYF. In DNA form, the CDR3 reads TGCAGCGTCTCTCAGGGCCAAGAGACCCAGTACTTC.

The rearrangement links TRBV13 to TRBJ2-7; 8 nucleotides line up with TRBD2. The V segment lost 5 bases and the J segment 2 bases; nucleotides outside the gene matches: 2. Per germline, CDR1 PRHDT and CDR2 FYEKMQ (reference sequence). The CDR3 runs to 13 residues. CDR3 in DNA: TGTGCCAGCAGCCCGGGACTAGCCTACGAGCAGTACTTC. It codes for CASSPGLAYEQYF.

The J gene is TRBJ1-4, the V gene TRBV5-1; 8 nucleotides align to TRBD1. The CDR3 runs 16 residues. Unmatched junction bases numbered 9, after V lost 0 bases and J lost 8 bases. In germline, CDR1 is SGHRS, CDR2 YFSETQ. The CDR3 sequence is CASSLATTGENEKLFF. The CDR3 nucleotides read TGCGCCAGCAGCTTGGCAACGACAGGGGAGAACGAAAAACTGTTTTTT.

In this sample, this clone turned up once. The chain carries TRBV19 and TRBJ2-5, with D tentatively TRBD1 (5 bases). The CDR3 is 17 amino acids. The V end was cut by 3 bases, the J end by 2 bases, with 19 bases between. CDR1 and CDR2 from the germline V gene are LNHDA and SQIVND (reference sequence). Here the CDR3 DNA reads TGTGCCAGTAGTATTTCCCCTGACAGACCAATTCAAGAGACCCAGTACTTC. Translation: CASSISPDRPIQETQYF.

This clone was observed a few times. This sequence joins TRBV5-1 and TRBJ1-6; 8 bases are a match to TRBD1. The CDR3 runs to 14 residues. Germline assignment: CDR1 SGHRS and CDR2 YFSETQ. Losses at the gene ends were 4 bases for V and 9 bases for J; bases not matched to a gene: 6. This CDR3 reads CASSPGQEFSPLHF. CDR3 DNA: TGCGCCAGCAGCCCGGGACAGGAATTTTCACCCCTCCACTTT.

The rearrangement joins TRBV15 to TRBJ2-3; the match to TRBD2 covers 13 bases. The CDR3 extends over 18 amino acids. V lost 2 bases, J lost 1 base, and 6 bases stayed unmatched. Germline CDR1 reads LNHNV; CDR2 reads YYDKDF (reference sequence). In DNA form, the CDR3 reads TGTGCCACCAGCAGAACTACACTAGCGGGGGGGGGCACAGATACGCAGTATTTT. It is translated as CATSRTTLAGGGTDTQYF.

The V call is TRBV4-1, the J call TRBJ2-7, with D perhaps TRBD2 (6 bases). There are 18 residues in the CDR3. Deletions cut 0 bases from V and 1 base from J, with 19 bases between. Germline values: CDR1 MGHRA, CDR2 YSYEKL. The CDR3 spells CASSQEFGQGLISYEQYF. The CDR3 DNA reads as TGCGCCAGCAGCCAAGAGTTCGGCCAGGGACTTATTTCCTACGAGCAGTACTTC.

The CDR3 nucleotides are TGTGCCTGGAACCTAGGGACAGAACACTACGAGCAGTACTTC. Protein sequence: CAWNLGTEHYEQYF. The chain joins TRBV30 to TRBJ2-7; 7 bases fit TRBD1. The CDR3 has 14 residues. Germline trimming cut 4 bases from V and 3 bases from J; bases unmatched to any gene: 9. The germline gives CDR1 GTSNPN, CDR2 SVGIG (reference sequence).

A single count supports this clone. The chain carries TRBV10-2 and TRBJ2-7; 9 bases match TRBD2. From germline, CDR1 is WSHSY and CDR2 SAAADI. V lost 6 bases to trimming and J lost 2 bases; unmatched junction nucleotides: 8. The CDR3 consists of 15 residues. CDR3 nucleotides: TGCGCCAGCAGCCAAGCGGGGGGAATCCCCTACGAGCAGTACTTC. This sequence encodes CASSQAGGIPYEQYF.

J is TRBJ2-3 and V is TRBV5-1; 9 nucleotides line up with TRBD2. Germline loops: CDR1 SGHRS, CDR2 YFSETQ. V shed 3 bases, J shed 0 bases, and the junction held 11 bases outside the gene matches. This CDR3 is built from 18 residues. CDR3 loop: CASSSKLPSGVSTDTQYF. The CDR3 DNA is TGCGCCAGCAGCTCCAAATTACCTAGCGGGGTCAGCACAGATACGCAGTATTTT.

This chain uses TRBV2 with TRBJ2-6, with D perhaps matching TRBD2 (6 bases). V was clipped by 11 bases and J by 0 bases, with 14 bases between them. The CDR3 consists of 15 residues. Germline V gene data show CDR1 as SNHLY and CDR2 as FYNNEI. In DNA form, the CDR3 reads TGTGCCGGAGGGTGGGCATTCTCTGGGGCCAACGTCCTGACTTTC. This encodes CAGGWAFSGANVLTF.

The rearrangement uses TRBV18 and TRBJ1-5, with D possibly matching TRBD1 (6 bases). Trimming pared 0 bases from V and 4 bases from J, leaving 10 bases between. CDR1 is KGHSH, CDR2 LQKENI, per germline. The CDR3 is 15 residues long. In nucleotides, the CDR3 is TGTGCCAGCTCACCACCGGGGACACTTAATCAGCCCCAGCATTTT. Translation: CASSPPGTLNQPQHF. Complete variable domain (other parts from reference TRBV18 and TRBJ1-5): NAGVMQNPRHLVRRRGQEARLRCSPMKGHSHVYWYRQLPEEGLKFMVYLQKENIIDESGMPKERFSAEFPKEGPSILRIQQVVRGDSAAYFCASSPPGTLNQPQHFGDGTRLSIL.

The count of this clone is one. CDR3 sequence: CATSDRQGLIWTEAFF. Here the CDR3 DNA reads TGTGCCACCAGCGACCGACAGGGCCTTATTTGGACTGAAGCTTTCTTT. The chain carries TRBV15 and TRBJ1-1; 7 positions match TRBD1. Unmatched junction bases numbered 14, after V lost 5 bases and J lost 5 bases. In germline, CDR1 is LNHNV, CDR2 YYDKDF (reference sequence). CDR3 length: 16 residues.

The chain joins TRBV5-6 to TRBJ2-2; TRBD1 is a possible D gene (5 bases). CDR3 length: 16 amino acids. Trimming took 5 bases from V and 1 from J, leaving 15 bases between them. Germline assignment: CDR1 SGHDT and CDR2 YYEEEE. The CDR3 protein is CASSSRGQLNTGELFF. CDR3 in DNA: TGTGCCAGCAGTTCGCGAGGACAACTGAACACCGGGGAGCTGTTTTTT.

This sequence joins TRBV10-1 and TRBJ2-3, with 11 bases that match TRBD2. The junction had 3 bases not matched to a gene; V was cut back by 2 bases and J by 2 bases. This CDR3 region has 16 residues. The germline CDR1 and CDR2 sequences are WNHNN and SYGVQD (reference sequence). CDR3 sequence reads: CASSELAGGLTDTQYF. Written as DNA, the CDR3 is TGCGCCAGCAGTGAGCTAGCGGGGGGCCTCACAGATACGCAGTATTTT.

This rearrangement joins TRBV27 to TRBJ2-7; perhaps TRBD1 as D (6 bases). The CDR3 is 15 residues long. V shed 5 bases and J shed 1 base, with 15 bases lying between them. Germline loops: CDR1 MNHEY, CDR2 SMNVEV (reference sequence). The CDR3 loop reads CASSQQGRESYEQYF. CDR3 nucleotides: TGTGCCAGCAGTCAACAGGGTCGTGAATCCTACGAGCAGTACTTC.

DNA for the CDR3: TGCGCCAGCAGCTTGCGACTAGCGGGAGGGACAGATACGCAGTATTTT. Encoded protein: CASSLRLAGGTDTQYF. The genes are TRBV5-1 and TRBJ2-3; 14 bases line up with TRBD2. The CDR3 covers 16 residues. With V trimmed by 1 base and J by 3 bases, 1 base remained unmatched. The germline V gene has CDR1 SGHRS and CDR2 YFSETQ.

Concerning this clone itself: The limits of the CDR3 on the DNA are not certain, so only TCRdb's listed CDR3 is given. This chain connects TRBV21-1 to TRBJ1-1; TRBD1 reflects the table's D call only, with no check against the DNA. TRBV21-1 is marked as a pseudogene. The CDR3 comprises 16 residues, both ends counted. The chain's CDR3 is CASSPTDWGPGTEAFF.

The chain carries TRBV28 and TRBJ2-3, with a weak D call TRBD1 (6 bases). Germline V gives CDR1 MDHEN, CDR2 SYDVKM. This CDR3 region has 15 residues. V lost 2 bases, J lost 2 bases, and 11 bases lay in between. CDR3 region: CASSLGRGDTDTQYF. In DNA form, the CDR3 reads TGTGCCAGCAGTTTAGGCAGGGGAGACACAGATACGCAGTATTTT.